Presented here are 24 T cell receptor beta chains from one specimen sequenced in a study of shared clonotypes between healthy human individuals. Sequencing used immunoSEQ multiplex PCR; TCRdb keeps in-frame clones, though not all of them. The data hold some 2 million clones, with about 95% observed a single time. The naive CD8 fraction comprised CD45RO-negative cells positively selected for CCR7 and excluded terminally differentiated effector memory CD45RA+ cells. Sequencing used naive CD8+ T cells sorted from blood. The receptors stem from a man aged 18 to 35 in good health.

For this clone: The sample contains more than one DNA sequence encoding this CDR3. The genes are TRBV9 and TRBJ2-3; weak D call: TRBD2 (6 bases). There are 14 residues in the CDR3. Trimming cost V 2 bases and J 2 bases, with 9 bases left between them. Germline loops: CDR1 SGDLS, CDR2 YYNGEE. The CDR3 bases are TGTGCCAGCAGCGTTTCGGGGGTCACAGATACGCAGTATTTT. As protein: CASSVSGVTDTQYF.

The rearrangement joins TRBV4-3 to TRBJ2-7, with 7 bases fitting TRBD2. This CDR3 has 16 residues. J gave up 3 bases and V 0 bases, and 8 bases lay outside the gene matches. Germline V lookup: CDR1 LGHNA, CDR2 YSLEER. CDR3 sequence: CASSQDAASGYYEQYF. CDR3 bases: TGCGCCAGCAGCCAAGATGCGGCTAGCGGATACTACGAGCAGTACTTC.

A remark on this clone: Additional DNA sequences in this sample encode the identical CDR3. V is TRBV27 and J is TRBJ1-4, with 8 bases aligning to TRBD1. CDR3 length: 14 residues. Germline CDR1 MNHEY, CDR2 SMNVEV (reference sequence). V was clipped by 6 bases and J by 3 bases; unmatched bases: 3. CDR3 in DNA: TGTGCCAGCAGGACAGGGGCGGCTAATGAAAAACTGTTTTTT. Translating gives CASRTGAANEKLFF.

The chain combines TRBV7-9 with TRBJ2-7, with D unresolved. V shed 5 bases and J shed 2 bases, with 7 bases lying between them. CDR3 length equals 12 residues. CDR1 SEHNR and CDR2 FQNEAQ come from the germline V gene (reference sequence). CDR3 region: CASSRGPYEQYF. CDR3 sequence (DNA): TGTGCCAGCAGCCGTGGACCCTACGAGCAGTACTTC.

The rearrangement links TRBV7-9 to TRBJ2-3; D is perhaps TRBD2 (6 bases). The CDR3 has 15 amino acids. V was shortened by 0 bases and J by 5 bases, with 12 bases between the two germline ends. Germline assignment: CDR1 SEHNR and CDR2 FQNEAQ (reference sequence). CDR3 DNA: TGTGCCAGCAGCTTAGCAGGGGTCGGGGGAGATACGCAGTATTTT. It codes for CASSLAGVGGDTQYF.

The chain joins TRBV5-6 to TRBJ2-3, with no clear D. The V gene's germline CDR1 is SGHDT and CDR2 YYEEEE. The CDR3 is 16 residues long. V shed 3 bases and J shed 0 bases, with 14 bases lying between them. In DNA, the CDR3 is TGTGCCAGCAGCTCGGTTAGAGACACAAGCACAGATACGCAGTATTTT. Amino acids: CASSSVRDTSTDTQYF.

The chain links TRBV29-1 to TRBJ2-5, with a weak D call TRBD2 (5 bases). The tail of the sequence fits TRBJ2-7 better, so the J call may be wrong. The length of the CDR3 is 12 residues. Germline CDR1 is SQVTM and CDR2 is ANQGSEA. CDR3 DNA: TGCAGCGTTGCCGACGGGATTTACGAGCAGTACTTC. This encodes CSVADGIYEQYF.

CDR3 protein: CASSPPRGRVFF. The DNA of the CDR3 is TGCGCCAGCAGCCCTCCCCGGGGCCGGGTGTTTTTT. The rearrangement uses TRBV4-1 and TRBJ1-4; D is possibly TRBD1 (5 bases). This CDR3 is 12 amino acids long. The V end lost 4 bases, the J end lost 15 bases, and 15 bases lay between the germline ends. In germline, CDR1 is MGHRA, CDR2 YSYEKL.

V and J are TRBV4-3 and TRBJ1-2, with no clear D. V was shortened by 0 bases and J by 4 bases, with 15 bases between the two germline ends. CDR3 length equals 16 residues. Germline CDR1 reads LGHNA; CDR2 reads YSLEER. The CDR3 coding sequence is TGCGCCAGCAGCCAAGATCCGGGCACGGCTGGCTATGGCTACACCTTC. Translated: CASSQDPGTAGYGYTF.

In its sample, this clone was seen a few times. The chain is built from TRBV6-5 and TRBJ1-2, with a possible D match to TRBD1 (6 bases). Looked up from germline, CDR1 is MNHEY and CDR2 is SVGAGI. The CDR3 loop spans 13 amino acids. The ends were cut back, 2 bases at V and 6 bases at J, with 10 bases in the middle. DNA for the CDR3: TGTGCCAGCAGTTACGCAGGGGAGAATGGCTACACCTTC. This encodes CASSYAGENGYTF.

V usage is TRBV5-1 and J usage is TRBJ2-2; TRBD2 might be the D (6 bases). Germline V gene data show CDR1 as SGHRS and CDR2 as YFSETQ. Trimming left V 1 base short and J 4 bases short, with 14 bases between. This CDR3 is built from 16 residues. This chain's CDR3 is CASSLWSSGPTGELFF. As DNA, the CDR3 is TGCGCCAGCAGCTTGTGGAGTAGCGGACCCACCGGGGAGCTGTTTTTT.

This chain joins TRBV4-1 and TRBJ2-1; D gene uncertain. The germline V gene encodes CDR1 MGHRA and CDR2 YSYEKL. Trimming shortened V by 3 bases and J by 4 bases, and 7 bases separated the two germline ends. The CDR3 is 13 residues long. CDR3 region: CASSQRLYNEQFF. Here the CDR3 DNA reads TGCGCCAGCAGCCAGCGACTTTACAATGAGCAGTTCTTC.

The chain joins TRBV6-5 to TRBJ2-1; perhaps TRBD2 as D (5 bases). The length of the CDR3 is 14 residues. Germline V gene data show CDR1 as MNHEY and CDR2 as SVGAGI. The V and J ends lost 0 bases and 8 bases respectively, with 11 bases between them. The CDR3 loop reads CASSYSWLDYEQFF. CDR3 bases: TGTGCCAGCAGTTACTCGTGGTTGGACTATGAGCAGTTCTTC.

This clone is a singleton in its sample. The V and J genes are TRBV4-1 and TRBJ1-3; D not resolved. The germline gives CDR1 MGHRA, CDR2 YSYEKL. Trimming left V 3 bases short and J 4 bases short, with 13 bases between. The length of the CDR3 is 15 residues. The CDR3 sequence: CASSHSGRSGNTIYF. In DNA form, the CDR3 reads TGCGCCAGCAGCCATTCCGGACGGAGCGGAAACACCATATATTTT.

The rearrangement joins TRBV29-1 to TRBJ2-1; TRBD2 aligns across 8 bases. Germline V lookup: CDR1 SQVTM, CDR2 ANQGSEA. V trimming: 5 bases; J trimming: 4 bases; junction bases outside the gene matches: 4. The CDR3 has 13 residues. This chain's CDR3 is CSVWGLDYNEQFF. CDR3 sequence (DNA): TGCAGCGTTTGGGGACTAGATTACAATGAGCAGTTCTTC.

The count of this clone is one. V is TRBV7-9 and J is TRBJ1-6; 9 nucleotides line up with TRBD1. This CDR3 is 16 amino acids long. Trimming at V came to 5 bases and at J to 10 bases, leaving 12 bases not matched to a gene. The germline gives CDR1 SEHNR, CDR2 FQNEAQ (reference sequence). The CDR3: CASSARGQGEGSPLHF. For the CDR3, the DNA is TGTGCCAGCAGCGCACGGGGACAGGGTGAAGGCTCACCCCTCCACTTT.

In this sample, this clone turned up once. The V and J genes are TRBV6-1 and TRBJ1-4; D is unresolved. This CDR3 has 10 residues. Germline loops: CDR1 MNHNS, CDR2 SASEGT. The V end lost 6 bases, the J end lost 8 bases, and 4 bases lay between the germline ends. CDR3 nucleotides: TGTGCCAGCAGAAAAGAAAAACTGTTTTTT. Translated, it gives CASRKEKLFF.

The V and J genes are TRBV21-1 and TRBJ2-3; TRBD2 is the table's D call, not checked against the DNA. TRBV21-1 is given as a pseudogene. This CDR3 contains 15 residues. The CDR3 nucleotides read TGTGCCAGCAGCAAAGGGGGGGAGAGCACAGATACGCAGTATTTT. Its translation is CASSKGGESTDTQYF.

The chain couples TRBV6-5 to TRBJ2-2; D gene unclear. The germline V and J ends were trimmed by 5 bases and 3 bases, with 7 bases remaining between them. From germline, CDR1 is MNHEY and CDR2 SVGAGI. This CDR3 is 13 amino acids long. DNA of the CDR3: TGTGCCAGCAGTCCGCTAGACACCGGGGAGCTGTTTTTT. It yields the protein CASSPLDTGELFF.

The J gene is TRBJ2-3, the V gene TRBV28; 9 positions agree with TRBD1. The CDR3 covers 15 residues. Looked up from germline, CDR1 is MDHEN and CDR2 is SYDVKM. Trimming cost V 5 bases and J 1 base; bases outside gene matches: 4. CDR3: CASSVRTGGTDTQYF. The CDR3 DNA reads TGTGCCAGCAGTGTCCGGACAGGGGGCACAGATACGCAGTATTTT.

The chain uses TRBV7-8 and TRBJ1-2; 9 bases agree with TRBD1. The V gene's germline CDR1 is SGHVS and CDR2 FQNEAQ. This CDR3 is 15 amino acids long. V was clipped by 5 bases and J by 5 bases; unmatched bases: 9. The DNA for the CDR3 is TGTGCCAGCAGCCCCCGGGACAGGGTGCGATATGGCTACACCTTC. Translating it yields CASSPRDRVRYGYTF.

The chain carries TRBV6-5 and TRBJ2-2; D uncertain. V was shortened by 2 bases and J by 4 bases, with 8 bases between the two germline ends. Germline V CDR1 and CDR2: MNHEY, SVGAGI. The CDR3 length is 14 residues. The CDR3 DNA reads TGTGCCAGCAGTTACCTGGATATCACCGGGGAGCTGTTTTTT. Protein sequence: CASSYLDITGELFF.

The chain employs TRBV15 and TRBJ2-3; TRBD2 matches at 8 bases. CDR3 size: 18 residues. Germline CDR1 reads LNHNV; CDR2 reads YYDKDF (reference sequence). Trimming cost V 1 base and J 1 base; bases outside gene matches: 10. DNA of the CDR3: TGTGCCACCAGCAGAGGGGTGTCGGGAGGGCCGGGCACAGATACGCAGTATTTT. Protein sequence: CATSRGVSGGPGTDTQYF.

Of note for this clone: Within the sample, other DNA sequences also encode this same CDR3. The gene calls are TRBV27 and TRBJ1-1; TRBD1 matches at 7 bases. Per the germline V gene, CDR1 is MNHEY and CDR2 is SMNVEV (reference sequence). This CDR3 contains 14 residues. With V trimmed by 4 bases and J by 4 bases, 6 bases remained unmatched. The DNA of the CDR3 is TGTGCCAGCAGTTGGGGAGGGGGCGGCACTGAAGCTTTCTTT. It yields the protein CASSWGGGGTEAFF.